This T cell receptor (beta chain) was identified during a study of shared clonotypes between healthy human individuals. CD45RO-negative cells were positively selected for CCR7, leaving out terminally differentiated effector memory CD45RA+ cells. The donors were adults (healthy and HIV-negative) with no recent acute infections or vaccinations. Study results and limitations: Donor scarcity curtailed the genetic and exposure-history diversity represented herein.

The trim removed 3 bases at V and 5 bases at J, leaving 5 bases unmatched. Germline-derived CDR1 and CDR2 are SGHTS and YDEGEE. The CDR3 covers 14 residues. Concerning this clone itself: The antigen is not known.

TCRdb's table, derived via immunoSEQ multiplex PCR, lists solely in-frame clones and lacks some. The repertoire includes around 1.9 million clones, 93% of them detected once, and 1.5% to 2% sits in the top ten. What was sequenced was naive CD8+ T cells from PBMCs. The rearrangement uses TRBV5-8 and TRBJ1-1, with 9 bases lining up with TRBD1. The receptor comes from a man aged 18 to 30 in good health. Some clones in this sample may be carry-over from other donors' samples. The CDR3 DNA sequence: TGTGCCAGCAGCTGGGACAGGGCTTTAACTGAAGCTTTCTTT. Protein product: CASSWDRALTEAFF.